These 24 T cell receptor beta chains were all obtained from the same sample, sequenced in a study of Ad26.COV2.S vaccination and SARS-CoV-2 variants (dated by TCRdb to the early 2020s). Interpreted using the paper, the treatment or condition label stands for: about 20 received Ad26.COV2.S at low or high dose, single or two shots; 5 received placebo; per-sample allocation not given. For vaccine and placebo recipients, the sequenced repertoires came from samples collected on day 63 after the first injection. The library was prepared using the immunoSEQ multiplex PCR assay. Not all clones reach the TCRdb copy of this immuneACCESS table, which keeps in-frame sequences only. Checked studies attribute under half of the gap to unresolved V genes and leave the rest unexplained. The sample data list about 350,000 clones, and 88% of these were observed just once. The top ten clonotypes cover 6.4% of the sample.

The sample consisted of peripheral blood, taken in a trial of Ad26.COV2.S vaccine versus placebo. Receptors were obtained from a person aged 18-65 years who received the Ad26.COV2.S COVID-19 vaccine or a placebo.

This sequence joins TRBV2 and TRBJ1-3; D ambiguous. The germline gives CDR1 SNHLY, CDR2 FYNNEI. The V and J ends lost 7 bases and 2 bases respectively, with 15 bases between them. The CDR3 totals 15 residues. Written as DNA, the CDR3 is TGTGCCAGCACCCCGACACTTGCTGCTGGAAACACCATATATTTT. Translation: CASTPTLAAGNTIYF.

The CDR3 DNA sequence: TGTGCCAGCAGTTCCCCGGGCGAGGGGCCCTACGAGCAGTACTTC. Amino acids: CASSSPGEGPYEQYF. The chain uses TRBV28 and TRBJ2-7; the D call may be TRBD1 or TRBD2 (5 bases each). Deletions cut 4 bases from V and 2 bases from J, with 15 bases between. This CDR3 is built from 15 residues. The germline gives CDR1 MDHEN, CDR2 SYDVKM.

The chain employs TRBV7-2 and TRBJ1-1; D gene ambiguous. Between the trimmed V and J ends, which lost 5 bases and 4 bases, there was a span of 17 bases. Germline assignment: CDR1 SGHTA and CDR2 FQGNSA. The CDR3 contains 15 residues. The CDR3 bases are TGTGCCAGCAGCATGCCCCTCGGGATGGGCACTGAAGCTTTCTTT. Translated: CASSMPLGMGTEAFF. Combining the CDR3 with reference TRBV7-2 and TRBJ1-1 gives the whole variable domain GAGVSQSPSNKVTEKGKDVELRCDPISGHTALYWYRQSLGQGLEFLIYFQGNSAPDKSGLPSDRFSAERTGGSVSTLTIQRTQQEDSAVYLCASSMPLGMGTEAFFGQGTRLTVV.

The V call is TRBV5-1, the J call TRBJ1-2, with no clear D. The CDR3 totals 13 residues. Germline CDR1 reads SGHRS; CDR2 reads YFSETQ. The V gene lost 4 bases and the J gene lost 8 bases, with 15 bases spanning the gap. CDR3 loop: CASSPGGISGYTF. CDR3 DNA: TGCGCCAGCAGCCCGGGAGGGATTTCAGGCTACACCTTC.

This clone was found once. The gene calls are TRBV7-9 and TRBJ1-3; D is uncertain. The CDR3 contains 12 residues. Germline CDR1 is SEHNR and CDR2 is FQNEAQ (reference sequence). Trimming took 1 base from V and 3 from J, leaving 1 base between them. CDR3 sequence: CASSLGGNTIYF. DNA of the CDR3: TGTGCCAGCAGCTTAGGTGGAAACACCATATATTTT.

This clone came up once. The rearrangement joins TRBV5-1 to TRBJ1-6; 8 nucleotides line up with TRBD1. The CDR3 length is 16 residues. Trimming removed 0 bases from V and 10 bases from J; junction bases left unmatched: 9. In germline, CDR1 is SGHRS, CDR2 YFSETQ. CDR3 sequence reads: CASSLDTGQDTSPLHF. In DNA, the CDR3 is TGCGCCAGCAGCTTGGATACGGGACAGGATACATCACCCCTCCACTTT.

This chain uses TRBV19 with TRBJ2-4; D not certain. Germline CDR1 is LNHDA and CDR2 is SQIVND (reference sequence). V was clipped by 4 bases and J by 4 bases, with 5 bases between them. The CDR3 spans 12 residues. The CDR3 protein is CASSKRKNIQYF. CDR3 sequence (DNA): TGTGCCAGTAGTAAAAGAAAAAACATTCAGTACTTC.

V and J are TRBV28 and TRBJ1-5, with 7 bases matching TRBD1. The CDR3 loop spans 15 amino acids. Germline assignment: CDR1 MDHEN and CDR2 SYDVKM. The V and J ends lost 5 bases and 3 bases, in that order; junction bases with no gene match: 7. Here the CDR3 DNA reads TGTGCCAGCAGTGGACTAACAGGGGACAATCAGCCCCAGCATTTT. It translates to CASSGLTGDNQPQHF. Combining the CDR3 with reference TRBV28 and TRBJ1-5 gives the whole variable domain DVKVTQSSRYLVKRTGEKVFLECVQDMDHENMFWYRQDPGLGLRLIYFSYDVKMKEKGDIPEGYSVSREKKERFSLILESASTNQTSMYLCASSGLTGDNQPQHFGDGTRLSIL.

The chain is built from TRBV11-2 and TRBJ2-5, with 7 bases that match TRBD1. J was trimmed by 5 bases and V by 5 bases; bases with no gene match: 14. Germline-derived CDR1 and CDR2 are SGHAT and FQNNGV. This CDR3 contains 16 residues. The CDR3 is CASSGRDRHNRETQYF. The DNA of the CDR3 is TGTGCCAGCAGCGGACGGGACAGACACAACAGGGAGACCCAGTACTTC.

This clone was detected a few times. The J gene is TRBJ1-1, the V gene TRBV6-5; D is unclear. The CDR3 has 12 amino acids. From germline, CDR1 is MNHEY and CDR2 SVGAGI. V shed 6 bases and J shed 3 bases, with 8 bases lying between them. The CDR3: CASRTGDTEAFF. In nucleotides, the CDR3 is TGTGCCAGCAGAACTGGGGACACTGAAGCTTTCTTT.

The CDR3, as DNA: TGTGCCAGCAGTGTTGAGGCCGGTTCATATACAAATGAGCAGTTCTTC. It is translated as CASSVEAGSYTNEQFF. The V gene is TRBV25-1, the J gene TRBJ2-1; D not certain. Between the trimmed V and J ends, which lost 4 bases and 7 bases, there was a span of 20 bases. In germline, CDR1 is MGHDK, CDR2 SYGVNS. The CDR3 runs to 16 residues.

V usage is TRBV6-2 or TRBV6-3 and J usage is TRBJ1-5, with D possibly being TRBD1 (6 bases). This CDR3 contains 16 residues. CDR1 is MNHEY and CDR2 is SVGEGT in the germline V gene. The V and J ends lost 0 bases and 6 bases respectively, with 15 bases between them. The CDR3 loop is CASSYSRTDTLQPQHF. The CDR3 coding sequence is TGTGCCAGCAGTTACTCGAGGACAGATACCCTTCAGCCCCAGCATTTT.

V usage is TRBV5-1 and J usage is TRBJ1-3; 7 nucleotides agree with TRBD1. This CDR3 is 18 amino acids long. Germline V gene lookup returns CDR1 SGHRS and CDR2 YFSETQ. With V trimmed by 3 bases and J by 0 bases, 12 bases remained unmatched. In nucleotides, the CDR3 is TGCGCCAGCAGCTCGACAGGGACAACCCACAGCTCTGGAAACACCATATATTTT. Translation: CASSSTGTTHSSGNTIYF.

The rearrangement uses TRBV11-2 and TRBJ2-2; D uncertain. The CDR3 spans 15 residues. The germline gives CDR1 SGHAT, CDR2 FQNNGV. Trimming took off 2 bases at V and 0 bases at J, with 7 bases between the two ends. CDR3 nucleotides: TGTGCCAGCAGCTTAACAAACACGAACACCGGGGAGCTGTTTTTT. Protein: CASSLTNTNTGELFF.

The chain joins TRBV11-3 to TRBJ2-1; 7 bases map to TRBD1. The CDR3 consists of 13 residues. With 4 bases clipped from V and 8 bases from J, the junction kept 5 bases outside the gene matches. Per germline, CDR1 SGHNT and CDR2 YENEEA. The CDR3 sequence: CASSYRQGHEQFF. In nucleotides, the CDR3 is TGTGCCAGCAGCTACCGACAGGGCCATGAGCAGTTCTTC. The entire variable domain, with the rest obtained from reference TRBV11-3 and TRBJ2-1, is as follows: EAGVVQSPRYKIIEKKQPVAFWCNPISGHNTLYWYLQNLGQGPELLIRYENEEAVDDSQLPKDRFSAERLKGVDSTLKIQPAELGDSAVYLCASSYRQGHEQFFGPGTRLTVL.

This clone was observed a handful of times. In DNA form, the CDR3 reads TGTGCCAGCAGCTCCGGGACACCGAACACTGAAGCTTTCTTT. Its translation is CASSSGTPNTEAFF. The V call is TRBV7-6, the J call TRBJ1-1; a weak D match, TRBD1 (6 bases). Germline CDR1 reads SGHVS; CDR2 reads FNYEAQ. V lost 4 bases to trimming and J lost 1 base, with 10 bases between them. The CDR3 contains 14 residues.

The V call is TRBV27, the J call TRBJ1-2; D possibly corresponds to TRBD1 (6 bases). This CDR3 is 17 amino acids long. Germline lookup yields CDR1 MNHEY and CDR2 SMNVEV (reference sequence). V was clipped by 3 bases and J by 2 bases, with 19 bases between them. The CDR3 spells CASSFVGQPGLNYGYTF. The CDR3 DNA is TGTGCCAGCAGTTTTGTGGGACAACCCGGCCTGAACTATGGCTACACCTTC.

This clone turned up a few times. The J gene is TRBJ1-4, the V gene TRBV4-2, with D possibly TRBD1 on 5 matching bases. CDR3 size: 16 residues. V was clipped by 0 bases and J by 8 bases, with 16 bases between them. The germline V gene has CDR1 LGHNA and CDR2 YNFKEQ. The CDR3 DNA reads TGTGCCAGCAGCCAAGATGGTTTACCGGGGCGGGAAAAACTGTTTTTT. Its translation: CASSQDGLPGREKLFF.

This clone showed up just a few times. The chain employs TRBV6-5 and TRBJ2-2; no clear D. From germline, CDR1 is MNHEY and CDR2 SVGAGI. The CDR3 totals 14 residues. V lost 2 bases and J 1 base, leaving 5 bases between the germline ends. The CDR3 coding sequence is TGTGCCAGCAGTTACGTAAGGAACACCGGGGAGCTGTTTTTT. Translated, it gives CASSYVRNTGELFF.

In this sample, this clone turned up a few times. This clone may be a read error of a much larger clone one base away. The rearrangement links TRBV6-4 to TRBJ1-1; D possibly corresponds to TRBD1 (6 bases). CDR3 length: 13 amino acids. CDR1 and CDR2 (germline): MRHNA, SNTAGT. The V gene lost 6 bases and the J gene lost 1 base, with 9 bases spanning the gap. The CDR3 is CASRRTENTEAFF. The DNA for the CDR3 is TGTGCCAGCAGGCGGACAGAGAACACTGAAGCTTTCTTT.

The chain couples TRBV7-2 to TRBJ1-5, with D uncertain. CDR1 SGHTA and CDR2 FQGNSA come from the germline V gene. The CDR3 sequence is 13 residues long. Trimming shortened V by 1 base and J by 3 bases, and 4 bases separated the two germline ends. Written as DNA, the CDR3 is TGTGCCAGCAGCTTAGGGCTCAATCAGCCCCAGCATTTT. Translation: CASSLGLNQPQHF.

The genes are TRBV3-1 (or the pseudogene TRBV3-2) and TRBJ1-2; 12 bases are shared with TRBD1. Trimming took 3 bases from V and 4 from J; bases not matched to a gene: 6. The CDR3 has 16 amino acids. The germline V gene encodes CDR1 LGHDT and CDR2 YNNKEL (reference sequence). The CDR3 loop is CASSHWDRGQGYGYTF. The DNA of the CDR3 is TGTGCCAGCAGCCATTGGGACAGGGGGCAGGGCTATGGCTACACCTTC.

The J gene is TRBJ2-3, the V gene TRBV29-1; 9 nucleotides agree with TRBD2. V gave up 4 bases and J gave up 5 bases; unmatched junction bases: 1. In germline, CDR1 is SQVTM, CDR2 ANQGSEA. This CDR3 contains 12 residues. CDR3 coding DNA: TGCAGCGTTGGCGGGAGGGGAGATACGCAGTATTTT. Its protein is CSVGGRGDTQYF.

The J gene is TRBJ1-3, the V gene TRBV7-2; D is ambiguous. Germline values: CDR1 SGHTA, CDR2 FQGNSA. V lost 1 base and J lost 4, with 8 bases in between. The CDR3 is 14 amino acids. The CDR3 DNA is TGTGCCAGCAGCTTAGATACTAGCGGAAACACCATATATTTT. As protein: CASSLDTSGNTIYF.